Presented here are 25 T cell receptor beta chains from one specimen sequenced in a study of a mutant IDH1 vaccine in newly diagnosed glioma. Assay: immunoSEQ multiplex PCR; the TCRdb copy retains only in-frame clones and omits some. The repertoire includes 110,000 or so clones, under 90% of them detected once, and 0.55% to 0.7% sits in the top ten. As for time point: week 11, during vaccination. One vaccine dose held 300 ug of mutant IDH1 20-mer peptide and came with topical imiquimod. No antigen has been identified for these receptors. The sequencing here drew on PBMCs, taken from a glioma patient whose treatment included an IDH1 peptide vaccine. The source of these receptors is a woman aged 45-60 years with glioma.

V gene TRBV29-1 combines with J gene TRBJ2-1; D is tentatively TRBD1 or TRBD2 (6 bases each). Germline CDR1 SQVTM, CDR2 ANQGSEA. V was shortened by 4 bases and J by 1 base, with 14 bases between the two germline ends. The CDR3 is made up of 15 amino acids. The CDR3 sequence is CSVAAEGGSYNEQFF. The CDR3 bases are TGCAGCGTTGCAGCGGAGGGGGGATCCTACAATGAGCAGTTCTTC.

V is TRBV9 and J is TRBJ2-5; the match to TRBD1 covers 7 bases. There are 15 residues in the CDR3. The junction had 6 bases not matched to a gene; V was cut back by 2 bases and J by 2 bases. Germline V gives CDR1 SGDLS, CDR2 YYNGEE. For the CDR3, the DNA is TGTGCCAGCAGCGTCACCGGGACAGCGCAAGAGACCCAGTACTTC. Amino acids: CASSVTGTAQETQYF.

The rearrangement uses TRBV5-6 and TRBJ1-5; D is ambiguous. Trimming left V 0 bases short and J 2 bases short, with 6 bases between. Germline lookup yields CDR1 SGHDT and CDR2 YYEEEE. CDR3 size: 14 residues. CDR3 sequence reads: CASSLEAGNQPQHF. The CDR3 DNA reads TGTGCCAGCAGCTTGGAAGCGGGCAATCAGCCCCAGCATTTT.

The rearrangement uses TRBV5-1 and TRBJ2-1; 11 bases fit TRBD2. From germline, CDR1 is SGHRS and CDR2 YFSETQ. The CDR3 is 16 amino acids. The V gene end was trimmed by 0 bases and the J gene end by 3 bases; junction bases not matched to a gene: 2. CDR3 nucleotides: TGCGCCAGCAGCTTGGAACTAGCGGGAGTCTACAATGAGCAGTTCTTC. This gives the protein CASSLELAGVYNEQFF.

J is TRBJ2-1 and V is TRBV7-9; the D is unclear. V lost 1 base, J lost 4 bases, and 11 bases lay in between. CDR1 and CDR2 (germline): SEHNR, FQNEAQ (reference sequence). The CDR3 length is 15 residues. CDR3 sequence reads: CASSLDSRSYNEQFF. The CDR3 DNA reads as TGTGCCAGCAGCTTAGACTCCAGGTCATACAATGAGCAGTTCTTC.

This clone came up a few times. The chain couples TRBV19 to TRBJ1-5, with D possibly matching TRBD1 (5 bases). The CDR3 totals 13 residues. V shed 4 bases and J shed 4 bases, with 8 bases lying between them. Germline assignment: CDR1 LNHDA and CDR2 SQIVND (reference sequence). The CDR3 here is CASSTGANQPQHF. CDR3 nucleotides: TGTGCCAGTAGTACCGGGGCGAATCAGCCCCAGCATTTT.

The chain has TRBV19 and TRBJ1-5; D is perhaps TRBD1 (6 bases). Germline values: CDR1 LNHDA, CDR2 SQIVND (reference sequence). V lost 1 base, J lost 2 bases, and 15 bases lay in between. The CDR3 is made up of 17 amino acids. The CDR3, as DNA: TGTGCCAGTAGTATAGGATACAGGGTACTTGGCAATCAGCCCCAGCATTTT. Translating it yields CASSIGYRVLGNQPQHF.

The chain recombines TRBV11-2 with TRBJ2-7; D is uncertain. CDR3 length: 13 amino acids. The germline V and J ends were trimmed by 4 bases and 9 bases, with 16 bases remaining between them. Germline loops: CDR1 SGHAT, CDR2 FQNNGV. This CDR3 reads CASSSVVESPQYF. The CDR3 nucleotides are TGTGCCAGCAGCTCCGTAGTCGAGAGTCCGCAGTACTTC.

The DNA for the CDR3 is TGTGCCAGCAGCAGACAGGGGAACGTTGACGAGCAGTACTTC. It codes for CASSRQGNVDEQYF. The chain joins TRBV6-1 to TRBJ2-7; 8 bases agree with TRBD1. This CDR3 contains 14 residues. J was trimmed by 5 bases and V by 6 bases; bases with no gene match: 9. Germline CDR1 is MNHNS and CDR2 is SASEGT.

The DNA of the CDR3 is TGCAGCGTGCCCACTAGCGGGAGGGGTGAGCAGTTCTTC. The encoded protein is CSVPTSGRGEQFF. The chain is built from TRBV29-1 and TRBJ2-1; the match to TRBD2 covers 13 bases. This CDR3 comprises 13 residues. The germline V gene has CDR1 SQVTM and CDR2 ANQGSEA. After removal of 6 bases from V and 9 bases from J, the junction contained 5 bases not matched to a gene.

The chain combines TRBV9 with TRBJ1-2; D not certain. V gave up 6 bases and J gave up 5 bases, with 11 bases separating them. Germline values: CDR1 SGDLS, CDR2 YYNGEE. This CDR3 region has 12 residues. CDR3 coding DNA: TGTGCCAGCATGTCGGCCGCATATGGCTACACCTTC. It codes for CASMSAAYGYTF. The full variable domain, completed using reference TRBV9 and TRBJ1-2, is DSGVTQTPKHLITATGQRVTLRCSPRSGDLSVYWYQQSLDQGLQFLIQYYNGEERAKGNILERFSAQQFPDLHSELNLSSLELGDSALYFCASMSAAYGYTFGSGTRLTVV.

This clone showed up just once. The chain joins TRBV18 to TRBJ2-5, with TRBD1 identical over 11 bases. The CDR3 totals 15 residues. CDR1 is KGHSH, CDR2 LQKENI, per germline. J was trimmed by 5 bases and V by 3 bases; bases with no gene match: 5. The CDR3 loop is CASSPGTGGDETQYF. CDR3 DNA: TGTGCCAGCTCACCTGGGACAGGGGGGGACGAGACCCAGTACTTC.

J is TRBJ1-1 and V is TRBV7-3; perhaps TRBD1 as D (5 bases). V dropped 1 base and J dropped 4 bases, with 10 bases sitting between them. CDR1 is SGHTA and CDR2 is FQGTGA in the germline V gene. The CDR3 extends over 14 amino acids. The CDR3 DNA reads TGTGCCAGCAGCTTAATGCAGGGTAGCACTGAAGCTTTCTTT. It encodes CASSLMQGSTEAFF.

The chain couples TRBV6-1 to TRBJ1-3, with D possibly TRBD1 on 6 matching bases. The CDR3 consists of 19 residues. Germline V gene sequence: CDR1 MNHNS, CDR2 SASEGT. V was trimmed by 0 bases and J by 3 bases, leaving 21 bases between them. The CDR3 here is CASSEALRGQVNSGNTIYF. CDR3 DNA sequence: TGTGCCAGCAGTGAAGCGCTTCGGGGGCAGGTTAACAGTGGAAACACCATATATTTT.

J is TRBJ2-7 and V is TRBV13; D unclear. CDR3 size: 13 residues. Germline CDR1 is PRHDT and CDR2 is FYEKMQ (reference sequence). V lost 1 base and J 1 base, leaving 5 bases between the germline ends. The CDR3 sequence: CASSLASSYEQYF. In DNA form, the CDR3 reads TGTGCCAGCAGCTTAGCCAGTTCCTACGAGCAGTACTTC. The full variable domain, in which reference TRBV13 and TRBJ2-7 provide the parts outside the CDR3, is AAGVIQSPRHLIKEKRETATLKCYPIPRHDTVYWYQQGPGQDPQFLISFYEKMQSDKGSIPDRFSAQQFSDYHSELNMSSLELGDSALYFCASSLASSYEQYFGPGTRLTVT.

This sequence joins TRBV10-1 and TRBJ2-3, with 7 bases identical to TRBD2. CDR3 size: 16 residues. The ends lost 5 bases at V and 2 bases at J; junction bases unmatched: 10. Germline loops: CDR1 WNHNN, CDR2 SYGVQD (reference sequence). The CDR3 nucleotides are TGCGCCAGCAGTAATGGACTAGTCGGGGACACAGATACGCAGTATTTT. Translation: CASSNGLVGDTDTQYF.

The chain links TRBV18 to TRBJ2-3; D may be TRBD1 or TRBD2 (5 bases each). Germline V gene sequence: CDR1 KGHSH, CDR2 LQKENI. Trimming took off 5 bases at V and 9 bases at J, with 27 bases between the two ends. The CDR3 sequence is 17 residues long. The CDR3 loop reads CASSFTGAPSTDQTQYF. The CDR3 DNA is TGTGCCAGCTCATTTACCGGGGCCCCGAGCACAGATCAAACGCAGTATTTT. The full variable domain, its missing parts supplied by reference TRBV18 and TRBJ2-3, is NAGVMQNPRHLVRRRGQEARLRCSPMKGHSHVYWYRQLPEEGLKFMVYLQKENIIDESGMPKERFSAEFPKEGPSILRIQQVVRGDSAAYFCASSFTGAPSTDQTQYFGPGTRLTVL.

The chain uses TRBV6-5 and TRBJ2-1, with D unclear. Germline lookup yields CDR1 MNHEY and CDR2 SVGAGI. The germline V and J ends were trimmed by 2 bases and 9 bases, with 5 bases remaining between them. This CDR3 region has 11 residues. The CDR3 region has the DNA TGTGCCAGCAGTTACGCTTTTGAGCAGTTCTTC. Residues: CASSYAFEQFF.

The gene calls are TRBV5-4 and TRBJ2-2; TRBD1 agrees at 8 bases. Germline values: CDR1 SGHNT, CDR2 YYREEE (reference sequence). This CDR3 region has 16 residues. The J segment lost 4 bases and the V segment lost 4 bases, leaving 9 bases of the junction unmatched. The CDR3 loop is CASSPDRGVITGELFF. The CDR3 nucleotides are TGTGCCAGCAGCCCAGACAGGGGCGTTATCACCGGGGAGCTGTTTTTT.

The V and J genes are TRBV2 and TRBJ2-7; the match to TRBD1 covers 8 bases. CDR1 and CDR2 (germline): SNHLY, FYNNEI. The CDR3 totals 12 residues. V lost 6 bases to trimming and J lost 5 bases; unmatched junction nucleotides: 3. CDR3 nucleotide sequence: TGTGCCAGCAGAGGACAGGGCCACGAGCAGTACTTC. The encoded protein is CASRGQGHEQYF.

This chain uses TRBV6-6 with TRBJ2-5, with 7 nucleotides matching TRBD1. There are 15 residues in the CDR3. The V gene's germline CDR1 is MNHNY and CDR2 SVGAGI (reference sequence). V shed 5 bases and J 4 bases; nucleotides not matched to a gene: 10. CDR3: CASSDPGTVLETQYF. As DNA, the CDR3 is TGTGCCAGCAGTGACCCAGGGACAGTTTTAGAGACCCAGTACTTC.

The chain couples TRBV21-1 to TRBJ2-5; the table's D call TRBD1 went unverified against the DNA. TRBV21-1 is an annotated pseudogene. The CDR3 contains 14 residues. The CDR3 reads CASSKGQGGETQYF. CDR3 nucleotides: TGTGCCAGCAGCAAGGGACAGGGAGGGGAGACCCAGTACTTC.

The sample holds one count of this clone. This chain uses TRBV7-8 with TRBJ1-2; a possible D gene is TRBD1 (6 bases). The CDR3 runs 15 residues. Germline CDR1 SGHVS, CDR2 FQNEAQ. V was cut by 4 bases and J by 2 bases, with 14 bases left in between. For the CDR3, the DNA is TGTGCCAGCAGCTCCTCTCGGGGGGCGAACTATGGCTACACCTTC. Its translation is CASSSSRGANYGYTF.

The chain employs TRBV19 and TRBJ2-7; D is possibly TRBD2 (6 bases). The V end was cut by 1 base, the J end by 7 bases, with 14 bases between. There are 14 residues in the CDR3. Germline-derived CDR1 and CDR2 are LNHDA and SQIVND (reference sequence). In nucleotides, the CDR3 is TGTGCCAGTAGTATAGGCGGCCTCGGAGGGGAGCAGTACTTC. This translates into CASSIGGLGGEQYF.

The V and J genes are TRBV5-1 and TRBJ2-1; no clear D. Germline-derived CDR1 and CDR2 are SGHRS and YFSETQ. V was trimmed by 4 bases and J by 5 bases, leaving 4 bases between them. The CDR3 is 11 amino acids. CDR3 protein: CASSLNNEQFF. The CDR3 bases are TGCGCCAGCAGCCTGAACAATGAGCAGTTCTTC.